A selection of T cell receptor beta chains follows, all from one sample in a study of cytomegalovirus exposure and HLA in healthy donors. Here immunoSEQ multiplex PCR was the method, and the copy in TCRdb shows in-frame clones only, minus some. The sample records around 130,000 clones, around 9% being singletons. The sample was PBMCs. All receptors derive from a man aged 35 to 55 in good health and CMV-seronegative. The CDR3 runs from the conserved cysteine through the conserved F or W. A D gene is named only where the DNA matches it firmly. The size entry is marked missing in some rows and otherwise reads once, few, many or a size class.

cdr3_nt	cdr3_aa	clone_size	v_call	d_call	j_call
TGCGCCAGCAGCCAGGGTCTACAGGGAAACTATGGCTACACCTTC	CASSQGLQGNYGYTF	few	TRBV4-3	.	TRBJ1-2
TGTGCCAGCAGCTTAGGTCTAGCGGGAGAAGCAGATACGCAGTATTTT	CASSLGLAGEADTQYF	.	TRBV7-9	TRBD2	TRBJ2-3
TGTGCCAGCAGTGACAAAGGTAGGGACAGGAGGCCCTACGAGCAGTACTTC	CASSDKGRDRRPYEQYF	.	TRBV2	TRBD1	TRBJ2-7
TGTGCCAGCGCCCGAGGCGGGGTGGATTCACCCCTCCACTTT	CASARGGVDSPLHF	.	TRBV6-5	.	TRBJ1-6
TGCGCCAGCAGCTTGGGTACGGAGAAAAATTCACCCCTCCACTTT	CASSLGTEKNSPLHF	few	TRBV5-1	.	TRBJ1-6
TGTGCCAGCAGCACCACGGGACTAGGGTCCCCCGAGCAGTACTTC	CASSTTGLGSPEQYF	.	TRBV7-2	TRBD2	TRBJ2-7
TGTGCCAGCAGCCCGGACAGGGGAGTGTCCTACGAGCAGTACTTC	CASSPDRGVSYEQYF	few	TRBV7-6	TRBD1	TRBJ2-7
TGTGCCAGCAGTCTCCACCGGGAGGAGACTGAAGCTTTCTTT	CASSLHREETEAFF	.	TRBV27	.	TRBJ1-1
TGTGCCAGCAGTCTAGGAACTTATGGCTACACCTTC	CASSLGTYGYTF	few	TRBV28	.	TRBJ1-2
TGTGCCAGCTCACCAGCGGGGTTGGACGGGGAGCTGTTTTTT	CASSPAGLDGELFF	few	TRBV18	.	TRBJ2-2
TGTGCCAGTAGTACCTCGGTCCCCAGGGGGGCTTTCTTT	CASSTSVPRGAFF	few	TRBV19	TRBD1	TRBJ1-1
TGTGCCGGCCAACCCCTAGCGGGGGATGATGATACGCAGTATTTT	CAGQPLAGDDDTQYF	.	TRBV6-1	TRBD2	TRBJ2-3
TGTGCCAGCAGTTCTAGCGGGGGGGGAGATACGCAGTATTTT	CASSSSGGGDTQYF	few	TRBV6-5	TRBD2	TRBJ2-3
TGCAGCGCTCGGCGGCAGTCGAACACCGGGGAGCTGTTTTTT	CSARRQSNTGELFF	few	TRBV29-1	.	TRBJ2-2
TGTGCCAGCAGCTTCGCAGGAAGGACCGGGGAGCTGTTTTTT	CASSFAGRTGELFF	few	TRBV11-2	.	TRBJ2-2
TGTGCCAGCAGCTCGATCCGGACTAGCGGAGATACGCAGTATTTT	CASSSIRTSGDTQYF	few	TRBV11-2	TRBD2	TRBJ2-3
TGTGCCAGCAGCTTCCGACAGGTCGCCTACAATGAGCAGTTCTTC	CASSFRQVAYNEQFF	.	TRBV11-2	.	TRBJ2-1
TGTGCCGACCCGAGGGTCAGCTCCTACGAGCAGTACTTC	CADPRVSSYEQYF	few	TRBV10-3	.	TRBJ2-7
TGTGCCATCCGGGACTGGGTGATCAACGAGCAGTACTTC	CAIRDWVINEQYF	.	TRBV11-2	.	TRBJ2-7
TGTGCCAGCAGCTTTAGACAGTACAATGAGCAGTTCTTC	CASSFRQYNEQFF	.	TRBV11-2	.	TRBJ2-1
TGTGCCAGCAGCCGTACTAGACAGGGGGTTCGAAATCAGCCCCAGCATTTT	CASSRTRQGVRNQPQHF	.	TRBV7-2	TRBD1	TRBJ1-5
TGTGCCAGCAGTCTAATACAGGGGAGTAATTCACCCCTCCACTTT	CASSLIQGSNSPLHF	.	TRBV2	TRBD1	TRBJ1-6
TGTGCCAGCAGCCTTACAAGCTACGAGCAGTACTTC	CASSLTSYEQYF	few	TRBV7-9	.	TRBJ2-7
TGTGCCAGCATCGGTGCAGGGACTATAAGAGGCTACACCTTC	CASIGAGTIRGYTF	few	TRBV6-1	.	TRBJ1-2
TGTGCCAGTAGAACAGGGGGTGGCTACACCTTC	CASRTGGGYTF	.	TRBV19	TRBD1	TRBJ1-2
TGTGCCAGCAGCGCCCTGTGGGCGGGGGAGGCAGATACGCAGTATTTT	CASSALWAGEADTQYF	few	TRBV7-9	TRBD2	TRBJ2-3
TGTGCCAGCATAAAGGGGGCAGGGAGGACCCAGTACTTC	CASIKGAGRTQYF	.	TRBV21-1	.	TRBJ2-5
TGTGCCAGCAGCGTATCTAGACTAGCGGTCCAAGAGACCCAGTACTTC	CASSVSRLAVQETQYF	few	TRBV9	TRBD2	TRBJ2-5
TGTGCCAGCAGACAGATTGCGAACACCGGGGAGCTGTTTTTT	CASRQIANTGELFF	.	TRBV6-5	.	TRBJ2-2
TGTGCCAGCAGGGCTACCGGGAGGAATGAAAAACTGTTTTTT	CASRATGRNEKLFF	.	TRBV6-5	.	TRBJ1-4